This T cell receptor beta chain was found in a study of blood T cell repertoires in COVID-19. Germline CDR1 and CDR2: MNHEY and SMNVEV (reference sequence). The CDR3 is 13 amino acids. The V and J ends lost 5 bases and 5 bases respectively, with 12 bases between them. Data came from immunoSEQ multiplex PCR; TCRdb stores just in-frame clones and leaves some out. Here the sample spans about 350,000 clones, about 86% being singletons. Seattle patients were enrolled during active infection and followed longitudinally. Input material: peripheral blood. The rearrangement uses TRBV27 and TRBJ1-2; D is perhaps TRBD1 (6 bases). The sequence came from a woman aged 55-75 years with COVID-19, enrolled during active disease. CDR3 sequence reads: CASSPGTSYGYTF. For the CDR3, the DNA is TGTGCCAGCAGTCCCGGGACATCGTATGGCTACACCTTC.